The clone carrying this T cell receptor (beta chain) has a handful of counts. V shed 3 bases and J 7 bases; nucleotides not matched to a gene: 7. The CDR3 extends over 15 amino acids. The germline V gene encodes CDR1 SGHAT and CDR2 FQNNGV. Per the study methods: It was from reference gene primer amplification that nucleated cell counts were estimated. Repertoires were generated with immunoSEQ multiplex PCR, while TCRdb's copy carries only in-frame clones and drops some. Clone size and the V and J calls come from that table; the DNA yielded D and trimming. Of roughly 200,000 clones listed, roughly 89% were seen once; the top ten hold 0.62%. The data stem from a study of blood T cell repertoires in COVID-19. Background on the study: The United States, Italy and Spain supplied acute and convalescent COVID-19 samples. From T cells, B-cell-depleted T cells, or PBMCs came the material, which was cDNA or gDNA.

The source of this sequence is a man aged 50 to 60 with acute or convalescent COVID-19. The chain has TRBV11-2 and TRBJ1-2; 11 bases map to TRBD1. The sequenced sample was peripheral blood. CDR3 DNA: TGTGCCAGCAGCTTGAGGGACAGGGGGATGGGTGGCTACACCTTC. Its protein is CASSLRDRGMGGYTF.